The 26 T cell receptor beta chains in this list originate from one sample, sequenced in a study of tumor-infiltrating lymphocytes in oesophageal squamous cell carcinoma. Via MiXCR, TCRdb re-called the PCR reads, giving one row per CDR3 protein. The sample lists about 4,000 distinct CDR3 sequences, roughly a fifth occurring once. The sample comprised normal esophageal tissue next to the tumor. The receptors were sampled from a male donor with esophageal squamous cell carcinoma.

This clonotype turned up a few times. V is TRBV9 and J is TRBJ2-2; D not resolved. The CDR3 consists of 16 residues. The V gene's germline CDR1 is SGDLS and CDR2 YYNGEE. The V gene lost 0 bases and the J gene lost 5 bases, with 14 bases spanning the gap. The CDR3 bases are TGTGCCAGCAGCGTAGCCCCCGGCACTCAAACCGGGGAGCTGTTTTTT. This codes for CASSVAPGTQTGELFF. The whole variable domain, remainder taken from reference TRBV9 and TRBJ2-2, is DSGVTQTPKHLITATGQRVTLRCSPRSGDLSVYWYQQSLDQGLQFLIQYYNGEERAKGNILERFSAQQFPDLHSELNLSSLELGDSALYFCASSVAPGTQTGELFFGEGSRLTVL.

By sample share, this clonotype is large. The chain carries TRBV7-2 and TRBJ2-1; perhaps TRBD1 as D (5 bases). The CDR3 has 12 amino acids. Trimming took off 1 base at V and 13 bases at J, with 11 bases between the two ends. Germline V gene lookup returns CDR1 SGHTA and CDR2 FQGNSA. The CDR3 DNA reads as TGTGCCAGCAGCTTAGTCTGGCAGGGCCAGTTCTTC. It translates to CASSLVWQGQFF.

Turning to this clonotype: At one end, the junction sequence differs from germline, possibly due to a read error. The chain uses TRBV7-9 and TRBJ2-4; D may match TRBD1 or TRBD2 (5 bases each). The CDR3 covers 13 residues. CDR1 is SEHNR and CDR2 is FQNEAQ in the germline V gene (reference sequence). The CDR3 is CARSVGRVNEQGF. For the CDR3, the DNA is TGTGCCAGGAGCGTGGGACGAGTTAATGAGCAGGGCTTC.

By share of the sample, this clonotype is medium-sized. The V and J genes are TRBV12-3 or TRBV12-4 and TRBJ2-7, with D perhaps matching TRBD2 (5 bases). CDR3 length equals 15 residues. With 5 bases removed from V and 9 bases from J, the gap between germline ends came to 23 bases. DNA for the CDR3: TGTGCCAGCAGTCTCACGGCCTTGGGAGTTAAGGGGCAGTACTTC. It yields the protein CASSLTALGVKGQYF.

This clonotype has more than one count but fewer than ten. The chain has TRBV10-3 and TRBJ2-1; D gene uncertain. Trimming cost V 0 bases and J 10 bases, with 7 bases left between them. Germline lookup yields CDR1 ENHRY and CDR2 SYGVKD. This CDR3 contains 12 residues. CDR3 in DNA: TGTGCCATCAGTGAGTCTGGTGTAGAGCAGTTCTTC. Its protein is CAISESGVEQFF.

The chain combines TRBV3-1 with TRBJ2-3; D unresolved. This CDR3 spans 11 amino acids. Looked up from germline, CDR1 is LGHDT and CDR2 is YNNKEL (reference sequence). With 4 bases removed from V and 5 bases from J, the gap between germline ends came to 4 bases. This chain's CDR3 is CASSPGDTQYF. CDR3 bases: TGTGCCAGCAGCCCGGGAGATACGCAGTATTTT.

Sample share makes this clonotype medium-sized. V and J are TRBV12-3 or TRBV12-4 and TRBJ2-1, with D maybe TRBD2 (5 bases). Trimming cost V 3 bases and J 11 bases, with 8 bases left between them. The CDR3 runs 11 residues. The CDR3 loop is CASSLEAKQFF. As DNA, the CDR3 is TGTGCCAGCAGTTTGGAGGCGAAGCAGTTCTTC.

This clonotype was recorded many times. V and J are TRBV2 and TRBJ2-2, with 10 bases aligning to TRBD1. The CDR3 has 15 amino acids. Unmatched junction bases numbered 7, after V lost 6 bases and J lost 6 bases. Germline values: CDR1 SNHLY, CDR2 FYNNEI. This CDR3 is CASRAGTGVSGELFF. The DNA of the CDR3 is TGTGCCAGCAGAGCCGGGACAGGGGTTTCCGGGGAGCTGTTTTTT.

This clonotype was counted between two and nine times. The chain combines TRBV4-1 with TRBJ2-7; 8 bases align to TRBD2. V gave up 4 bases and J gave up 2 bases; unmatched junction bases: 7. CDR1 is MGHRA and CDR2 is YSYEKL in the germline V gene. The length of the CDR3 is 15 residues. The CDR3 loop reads CASSPISGAAYEQYF. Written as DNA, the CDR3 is TGCGCCAGCAGCCCCATTAGCGGGGCTGCCTACGAGCAGTACTTC.

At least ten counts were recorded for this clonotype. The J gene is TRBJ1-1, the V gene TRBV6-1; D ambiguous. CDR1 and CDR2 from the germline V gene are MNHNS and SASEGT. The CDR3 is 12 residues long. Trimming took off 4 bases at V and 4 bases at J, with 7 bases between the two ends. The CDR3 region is CASSASGTEAFF. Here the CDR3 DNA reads TGTGCCAGCAGTGCGTCGGGCACTGAAGCTTTCTTT.

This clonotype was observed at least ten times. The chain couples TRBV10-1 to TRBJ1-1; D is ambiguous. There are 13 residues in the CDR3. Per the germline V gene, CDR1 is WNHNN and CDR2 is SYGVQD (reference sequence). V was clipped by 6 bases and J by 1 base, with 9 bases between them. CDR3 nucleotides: TGCGCCAGCAGGGATGGGTCGAACACTGAAGCTTTCTTT. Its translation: CASRDGSNTEAFF.

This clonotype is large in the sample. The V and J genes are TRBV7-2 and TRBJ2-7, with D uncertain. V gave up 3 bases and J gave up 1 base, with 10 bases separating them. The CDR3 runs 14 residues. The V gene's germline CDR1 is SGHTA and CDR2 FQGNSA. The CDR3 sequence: CASSFMKGSYEQYF. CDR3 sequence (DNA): TGTGCCAGCAGCTTTATGAAGGGTTCCTACGAGCAGTACTTC.

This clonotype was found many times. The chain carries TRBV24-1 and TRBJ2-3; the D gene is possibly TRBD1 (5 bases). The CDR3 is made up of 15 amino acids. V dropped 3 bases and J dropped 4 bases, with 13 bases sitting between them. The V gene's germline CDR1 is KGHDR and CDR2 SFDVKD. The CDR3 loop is CATSDKTEPPDTQYF. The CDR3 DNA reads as TGTGCCACCAGTGATAAGACAGAACCCCCAGATACGCAGTATTTT.

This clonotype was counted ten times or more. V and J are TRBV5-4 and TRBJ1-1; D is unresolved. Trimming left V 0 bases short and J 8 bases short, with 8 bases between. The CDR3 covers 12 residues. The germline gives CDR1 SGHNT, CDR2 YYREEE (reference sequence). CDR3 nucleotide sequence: TGTGCCAGCAGCTTGGATGCAAACGAAGCTTTCTTT. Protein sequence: CASSLDANEAFF. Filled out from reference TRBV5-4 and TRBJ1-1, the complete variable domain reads ETGVTQSPTHLIKTRGQQVTLRCSSQSGHNTVSWYQQALGQGPQFIFQYYREEENGRGNFPPRFSGLQFPNYSSELNVNALELDDSALYLCASSLDANEAFFGQGTRLTVV.

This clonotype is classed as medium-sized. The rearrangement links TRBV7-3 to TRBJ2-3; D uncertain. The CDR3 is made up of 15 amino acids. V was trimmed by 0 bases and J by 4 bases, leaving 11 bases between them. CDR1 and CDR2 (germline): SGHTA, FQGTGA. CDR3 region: CASSLTRGISDTQYF. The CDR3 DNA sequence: TGTGCCAGCAGCTTAACCCGTGGAATATCAGATACGCAGTATTTT.

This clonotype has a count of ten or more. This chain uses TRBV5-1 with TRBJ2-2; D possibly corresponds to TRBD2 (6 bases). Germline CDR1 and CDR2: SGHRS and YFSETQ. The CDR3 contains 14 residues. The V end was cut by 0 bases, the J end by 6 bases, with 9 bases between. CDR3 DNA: TGCGCCAGCAGCTTGGAGCGGGTCCCCGGGGAGCTGTTTTTT. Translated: CASSLERVPGELFF.

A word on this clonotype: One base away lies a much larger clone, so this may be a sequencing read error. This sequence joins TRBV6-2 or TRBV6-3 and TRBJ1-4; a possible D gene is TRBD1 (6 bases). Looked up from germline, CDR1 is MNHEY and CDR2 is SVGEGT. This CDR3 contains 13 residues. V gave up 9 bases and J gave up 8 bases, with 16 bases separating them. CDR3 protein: CARTGGALEKLFF. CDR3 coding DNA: TGTGCCAGGACGGGGGGGGCACTGGAAAAACTGTTTTTT.

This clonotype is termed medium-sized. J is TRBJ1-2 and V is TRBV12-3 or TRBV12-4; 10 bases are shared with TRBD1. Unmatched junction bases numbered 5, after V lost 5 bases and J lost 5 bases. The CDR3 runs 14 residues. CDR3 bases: TGTGCCAGCAGTCCGTGGACAGGGGGATATGGCTACACCTTC. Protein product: CASSPWTGGYGYTF.

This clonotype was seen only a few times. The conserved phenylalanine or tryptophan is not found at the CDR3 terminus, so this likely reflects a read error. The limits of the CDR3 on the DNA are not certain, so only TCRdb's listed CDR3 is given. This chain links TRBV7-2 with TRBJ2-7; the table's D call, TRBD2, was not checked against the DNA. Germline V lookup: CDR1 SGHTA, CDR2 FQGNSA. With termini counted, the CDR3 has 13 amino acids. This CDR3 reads CASSPLTWFAFGS.

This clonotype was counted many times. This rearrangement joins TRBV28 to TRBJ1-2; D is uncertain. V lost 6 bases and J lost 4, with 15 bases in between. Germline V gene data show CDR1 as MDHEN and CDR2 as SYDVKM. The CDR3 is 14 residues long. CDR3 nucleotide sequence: TGTGCCAGCAGCCCGGCGTTCTTAGGCTATGGCTACACCTTC. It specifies CASSPAFLGYGYTF.

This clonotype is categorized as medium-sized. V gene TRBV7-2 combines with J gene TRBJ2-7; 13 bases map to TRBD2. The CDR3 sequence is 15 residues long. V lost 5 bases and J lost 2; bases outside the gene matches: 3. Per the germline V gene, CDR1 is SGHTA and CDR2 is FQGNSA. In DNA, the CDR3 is TGTGCCAGCAGCGATGGGACTAGCGGGGCCTACGAGCAGTACTTC. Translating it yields CASSDGTSGAYEQYF.

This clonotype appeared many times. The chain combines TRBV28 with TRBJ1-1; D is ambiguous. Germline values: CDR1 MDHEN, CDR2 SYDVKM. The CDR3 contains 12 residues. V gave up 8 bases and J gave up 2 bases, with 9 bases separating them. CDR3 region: CASWGGNTEAFF. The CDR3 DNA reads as TGTGCCAGCTGGGGAGGTAACACTGAAGCTTTCTTT.

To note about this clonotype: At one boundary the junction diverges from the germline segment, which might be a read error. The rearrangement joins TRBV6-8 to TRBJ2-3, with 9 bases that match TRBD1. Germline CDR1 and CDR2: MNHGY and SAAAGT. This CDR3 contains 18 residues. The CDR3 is CASSYLRPGQGRNGELYF. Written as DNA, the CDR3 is TGTGCCAGCAGTTACCTAAGACCGGGACAGGGTAGGAACGGGGAGCTGTACTTC.

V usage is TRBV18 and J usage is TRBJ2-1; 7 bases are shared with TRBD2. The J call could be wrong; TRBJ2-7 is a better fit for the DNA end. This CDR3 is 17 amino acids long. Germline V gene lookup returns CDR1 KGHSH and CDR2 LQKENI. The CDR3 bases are TGTGCCAGCTCACTCGTAGGACTAGGGGCCTGGGGAAACGAGCAGTACTTC. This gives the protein CASSLVGLGAWGNEQYF.

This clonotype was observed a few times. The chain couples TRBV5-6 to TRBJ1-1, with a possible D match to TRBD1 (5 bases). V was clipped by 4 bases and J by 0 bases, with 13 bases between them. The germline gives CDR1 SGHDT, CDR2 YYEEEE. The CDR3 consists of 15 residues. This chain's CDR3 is CASSPRGGMNTEAFF. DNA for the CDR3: TGTGCCAGCAGCCCCCGGGGGGGGATGAACACTGAAGCTTTCTTT.

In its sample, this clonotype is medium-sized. CDR3 protein: CASSFGVGLTNEQFF. The CDR3 DNA reads as TGTGCCAGCAGCTTCGGGGTGGGACTGACCAATGAGCAGTTCTTC. This chain uses TRBV11-2 with TRBJ2-1; tentatively, D is TRBD2 (6 bases). Germline lookup yields CDR1 SGHAT and CDR2 FQNNGV. This CDR3 has 15 residues. The V end lost 3 bases, the J end lost 6 bases, and 15 bases lay between the germline ends.